The rows below give T cell receptor beta chains drawn from one sample of a study of blood T cell repertoires in COVID-19. Profiling relied on immunoSEQ multiplex PCR, and the TCRdb table lists in-frame clones only, not all of them. The table shows about 400,000 clones, with around nine tenths occurring only once. The specimen sequenced was peripheral blood. These receptor sequences come from a human donor in a cohort sampled during active COVID-19. CDR3s include the opening cysteine and the closing phenylalanine or tryptophan. Each record gives: V gene, clone size, J gene, CDR3 protein. The size of a clone is reported for some rows only, either as once, few or many, or as a class for expanded clones.

v_gene: TRBV27
abundance: many
j_gene: TRBJ2-5
CDR3aa: CASRQNGGARGETQYF

v_gene: TRBV5-5
abundance: NA
j_gene: TRBJ2-1
CDR3aa: CASSFYRGRDEQFF

v_gene: TRBV18
abundance: NA
j_gene: TRBJ1-1
CDR3aa: CASSPAGGLVNTEAFF

v_gene: TRBV5-4
abundance: NA
j_gene: TRBJ2-2
CDR3aa: CASSLGNAGTGELFF

v_gene: TRBV7-2
abundance: NA
j_gene: TRBJ2-3
CDR3aa: CASSLATSGDTQYF

v_gene: TRBV6-5
abundance: once
j_gene: TRBJ2-2
CDR3aa: CASSWTVGTGELFF

v_gene: TRBV5-4
abundance: NA
j_gene: TRBJ1-1
CDR3aa: CASSRGLVNTEAFF

v_gene: TRBV19
abundance: few
j_gene: TRBJ1-1
CDR3aa: CASRVGVNTEAFF

v_gene: TRBV4-2
abundance: NA
j_gene: TRBJ2-7
CDR3aa: CASSQVPTYEQYF

v_gene: TRBV12-3/TRBV12-4
abundance: once
j_gene: TRBJ2-7
CDR3aa: CASSLNRRGEQYF

v_gene: TRBV27
abundance: NA
j_gene: TRBJ1-2
CDR3aa: CASWGQDHYGYTF

v_gene: TRBV6-5
abundance: NA
j_gene: TRBJ1-2
CDR3aa: CASSYSRQGAYYGYTF

v_gene: TRBV20-1
abundance: once
j_gene: TRBJ1-2
CDR3aa: CSARGGDGYTF

v_gene: TRBV30
abundance: NA
j_gene: TRBJ2-1
CDR3aa: CAWSVLSRYNEQFF

v_gene: TRBV30
abundance: NA
j_gene: TRBJ2-5
CDR3aa: CAWRSTGEETQYF

v_gene: TRBV29-1
abundance: NA
j_gene: TRBJ2-3
CDR3aa: CSVEEDRHTQYF

v_gene: TRBV19
abundance: NA
j_gene: TRBJ1-5
CDR3aa: CASSIRGGQPQHF